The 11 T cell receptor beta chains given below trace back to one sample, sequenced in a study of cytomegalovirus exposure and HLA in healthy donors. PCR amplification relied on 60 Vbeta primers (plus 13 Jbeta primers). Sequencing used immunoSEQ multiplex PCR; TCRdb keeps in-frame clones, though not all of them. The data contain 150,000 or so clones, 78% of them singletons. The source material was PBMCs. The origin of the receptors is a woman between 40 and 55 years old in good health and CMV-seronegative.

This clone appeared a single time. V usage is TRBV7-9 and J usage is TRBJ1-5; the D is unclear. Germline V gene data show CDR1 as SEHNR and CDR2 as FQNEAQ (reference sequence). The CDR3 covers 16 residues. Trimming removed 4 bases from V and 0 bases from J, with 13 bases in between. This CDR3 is CASSSTSSVSNQPQHF. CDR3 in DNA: TGTGCCAGCAGCTCTACGTCGTCGGTTAGCAATCAGCCCCAGCATTTT.

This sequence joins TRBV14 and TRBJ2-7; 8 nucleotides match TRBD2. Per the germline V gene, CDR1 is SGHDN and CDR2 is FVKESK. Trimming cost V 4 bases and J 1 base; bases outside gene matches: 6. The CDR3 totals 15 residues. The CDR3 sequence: CASSPQGGGSYEQYF. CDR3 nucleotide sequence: TGTGCCAGCAGCCCCCAAGGCGGGGGGTCCTACGAGCAGTACTTC.

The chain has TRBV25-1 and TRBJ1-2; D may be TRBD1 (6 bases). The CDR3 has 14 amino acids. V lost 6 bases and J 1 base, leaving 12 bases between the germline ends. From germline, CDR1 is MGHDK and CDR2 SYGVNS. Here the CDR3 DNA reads TGTGCCAGCAGGCCGACAGGTGGTAACTATGGCTACACCTTC. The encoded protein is CASRPTGGNYGYTF.

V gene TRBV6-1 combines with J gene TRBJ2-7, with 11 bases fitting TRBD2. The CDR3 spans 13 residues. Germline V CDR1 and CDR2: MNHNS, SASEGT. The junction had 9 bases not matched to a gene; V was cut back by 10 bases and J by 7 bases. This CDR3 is CATLTSGVREQYF. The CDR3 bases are TGTGCCACATTGACTAGCGGGGTGAGAGAGCAGTACTTC.

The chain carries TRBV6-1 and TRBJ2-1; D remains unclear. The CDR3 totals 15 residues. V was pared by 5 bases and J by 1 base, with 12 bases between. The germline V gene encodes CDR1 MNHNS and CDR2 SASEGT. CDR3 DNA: TGTGCCAGCAGTCTTCACTTGAATTCCTACAATGAGCAGTTCTTC. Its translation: CASSLHLNSYNEQFF.

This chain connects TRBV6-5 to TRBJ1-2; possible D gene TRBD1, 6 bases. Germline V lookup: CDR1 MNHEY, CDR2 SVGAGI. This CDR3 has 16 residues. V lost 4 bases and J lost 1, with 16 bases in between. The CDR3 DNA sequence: TGTGCCAGCAGTTCCCGTTTTCAGGGGAGTAACTATGGCTACACCTTC. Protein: CASSSRFQGSNYGYTF.

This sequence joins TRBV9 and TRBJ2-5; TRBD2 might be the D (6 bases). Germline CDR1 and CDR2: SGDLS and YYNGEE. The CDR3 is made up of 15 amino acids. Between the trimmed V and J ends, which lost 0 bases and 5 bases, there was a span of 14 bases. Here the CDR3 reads CASSVEGGARETQYF. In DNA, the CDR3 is TGTGCCAGCAGCGTAGAAGGCGGGGCCCGGGAGACCCAGTACTTC.

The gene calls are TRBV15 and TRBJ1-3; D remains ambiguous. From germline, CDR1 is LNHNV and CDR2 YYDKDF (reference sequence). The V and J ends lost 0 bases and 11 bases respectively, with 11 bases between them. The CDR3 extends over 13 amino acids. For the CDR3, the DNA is TGTGCCACCAGCAGAGATCGGGGAGTAGCCATATATTTT. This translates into CATSRDRGVAIYF.

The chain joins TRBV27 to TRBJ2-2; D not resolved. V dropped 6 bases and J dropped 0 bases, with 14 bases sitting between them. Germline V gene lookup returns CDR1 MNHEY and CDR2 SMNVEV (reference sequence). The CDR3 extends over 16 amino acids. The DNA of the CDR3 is TGTGCCAGCAGCCAGTCCCGCCTCACGAACACCGGGGAGCTGTTTTTT. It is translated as CASSQSRLTNTGELFF.

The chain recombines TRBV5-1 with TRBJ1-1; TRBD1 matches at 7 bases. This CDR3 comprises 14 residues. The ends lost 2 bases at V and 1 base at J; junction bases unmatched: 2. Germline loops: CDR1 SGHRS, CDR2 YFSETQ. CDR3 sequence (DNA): TGCGCCAGCAGCTTACAGGGGCCGAACACTGAAGCTTTCTTT. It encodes CASSLQGPNTEAFF.

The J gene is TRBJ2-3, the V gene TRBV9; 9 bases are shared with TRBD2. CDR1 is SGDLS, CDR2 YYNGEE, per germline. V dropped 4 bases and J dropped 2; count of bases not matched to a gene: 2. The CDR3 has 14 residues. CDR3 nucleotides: TGTGCCAGCAGCAAGCGGGGGGACACAGATACGCAGTATTTT. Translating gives CASSKRGDTDTQYF. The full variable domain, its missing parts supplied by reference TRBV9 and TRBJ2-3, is DSGVTQTPKHLITATGQRVTLRCSPRSGDLSVYWYQQSLDQGLQFLIQYYNGEERAKGNILERFSAQQFPDLHSELNLSSLELGDSALYFCASSKRGDTDTQYFGPGTRLTVL.